The next 25 T cell receptor beta chains were all read from a single sample in a study of blood T cell repertoires in COVID-19. TCRdb's copy holds only in-frame clones and misses some; the assay was immunoSEQ multiplex PCR. The data contain 70,000 to 85,000 clones, approximately 90% of them singletons. The sequencing input was peripheral blood. These receptors all come from a woman aged 60-75 years with active COVID-19.

The chain links TRBV20-1 to TRBJ1-2, with unresolved D. The germline gives CDR1 DFQATT, CDR2 SNEGSKA (reference sequence). Trimming shortened V by 0 bases and J by 10 bases, and 9 bases separated the two germline ends. This CDR3 region has 11 residues. Here the CDR3 reads CSARDHIHYTF. CDR3 nucleotide sequence: TGCAGTGCTAGAGACCACATCCACTACACCTTC.

The rearrangement links TRBV21-1 to TRBJ2-7; the D call TRBD2 from the table was never checked on the DNA. TRBV21-1 counts as a pseudogene. The length of the CDR3 is 12 residues. The CDR3 DNA follows: TGTGCCAGAAGGCGGAGCTCCTACGAGCAGTACTTC. It specifies CARRRSSYEQYF.

The J gene is TRBJ1-1, the V gene TRBV28, with D perhaps matching TRBD1 (6 bases). The CDR3 runs 13 residues. Germline V lookup: CDR1 MDHEN, CDR2 SYDVKM. Between the trimmed V and J ends, which lost 11 bases and 11 bases, there was a span of 24 bases. CDR3 DNA sequence: TGTGCCTCTCAACAAGACAGGTACCAGCGCGCTTTCTTT. Its translation: CASQQDRYQRAFF.

The V and J genes are TRBV28 and TRBJ2-7; D perhaps matches TRBD1 (5 bases). Germline V gives CDR1 MDHEN, CDR2 SYDVKM. V was shortened by 6 bases and J by 3 bases, with 21 bases between the two germline ends. The CDR3 consists of 16 residues. The CDR3, as DNA: TGTGCCAGCAGCGTACCTCGCTACAGGAGCTACTACGAGCAGTACTTC. It specifies CASSVPRYRSYYEQYF.

The chain recombines TRBV15 with TRBJ1-1; tentative D call: TRBD1 (6 bases). The CDR3 has 15 amino acids. The germline V gene has CDR1 LNHNV and CDR2 YYDKDF (reference sequence). The V and J ends lost 1 base and 0 bases respectively, with 9 bases between them. The CDR3 DNA is TGTGCCACCAGCAGAGCGAAGGGGGTGAACACTGAAGCTTTCTTT. Translating gives CATSRAKGVNTEAFF. Full variable domain (rest looked up from reference TRBV15 and TRBJ1-1): DAMVIQNPRYQVTQFGKPVTLSCSQTLNHNVMYWYQQKSSQAPKLLFHYYDKDFNNEADTPDNFQSRRPNTSFCFLDIRSPGLGDTAMYLCATSRAKGVNTEAFFGQGTRLTVV.

The genes are TRBV12-3 or TRBV12-4 and TRBJ2-4; D is undetermined. The CDR3 has 12 amino acids. V was shortened by 3 bases and J by 5 bases, with 5 bases between the two germline ends. CDR3 bases: TGTGCCAGCAGTTTCACGGAAAACATTCAGTACTTC. Amino acids: CASSFTENIQYF.

The rearrangement links TRBV28 to TRBJ2-7, with 10 bases that match TRBD1. The germline CDR1 and CDR2 sequences are MDHEN and SYDVKM. The CDR3 is made up of 17 amino acids. Trimming at V came to 5 bases and at J to 2 bases, leaving 12 bases not matched to a gene. For the CDR3, the DNA is TGTGCCAGCAGTGACCTGACAGGGGGCACTCGTGCCTACGAGCAGTACTTC. It codes for CASSDLTGGTRAYEQYF.

The chain employs TRBV12-3 or TRBV12-4 and TRBJ2-1; 7 bases map to TRBD2. There are 12 residues in the CDR3. J was trimmed by 6 bases and V by 11 bases; bases with no gene match: 7. The CDR3 is CASQGLGNEQFF. The CDR3 DNA reads as TGTGCCTCCCAAGGACTAGGCAATGAGCAGTTCTTC.

This chain uses TRBV5-1 with TRBJ1-1, with D tentatively TRBD1 (5 bases). This CDR3 has 13 residues. V gave up 2 bases and J gave up 5 bases, with 10 bases separating them. Germline CDR1 reads SGHRS; CDR2 reads YFSETQ. CDR3 sequence (DNA): TGCGCCAGCAGCTTAGACGGGGGAACTGAAGCTTTCTTT. Translating gives CASSLDGGTEAFF.

This clone appeared once. V and J are TRBV19 and TRBJ2-2, with TRBD1 as a possible D gene (6 bases). Germline CDR1 and CDR2: LNHDA and SQIVND (reference sequence). The CDR3 is 13 amino acids. Trimming cost V 5 bases and J 5 bases, with 9 bases left between them. CDR3 amino acids: CASSRQVTGELFF. The CDR3 coding sequence is TGTGCCAGTAGTCGACAGGTTACCGGGGAGCTGTTTTTT.

The chain links TRBV6-6 to TRBJ1-5; 8 bases line up with TRBD1. The CDR3 has 20 residues. V shed 6 bases, J shed 0 bases, and the junction held 19 bases outside the gene matches. The germline CDR1 and CDR2 sequences are MNHNY and SVGAGI (reference sequence). The CDR3 sequence is CASSQESWTGRGNSNQPQHF. In nucleotides, the CDR3 is TGTGCCAGCAGCCAGGAAAGTTGGACAGGGCGTGGGAATAGCAATCAGCCCCAGCATTTT.

This rearrangement joins TRBV11-2 to TRBJ2-7, with 8 bases that match TRBD1. This CDR3 is built from 15 residues. Trimming at V came to 4 bases and at J to 3 bases, leaving 8 bases not matched to a gene. In germline, CDR1 is SGHAT, CDR2 FQNNGV. The CDR3 loop reads CASSSPETGVYEQYF. As DNA, the CDR3 is TGTGCCAGCAGCTCACCTGAGACAGGGGTCTACGAGCAGTACTTC.

The chain is built from TRBV28 and TRBJ1-4; 7 bases map to TRBD1. V trimming: 0 bases; J trimming: 4 bases; junction bases outside the gene matches: 2. The length of the CDR3 is 15 residues. Per the germline V gene, CDR1 is MDHEN and CDR2 is SYDVKM. The CDR3 region has the DNA TGTGCCAGCAGTTTATGGACAGGGATTAATGAAAAACTGTTTTTT. This encodes CASSLWTGINEKLFF.

In DNA, the CDR3 is TGTGCCTGGAGACTAGCGGGAGGTCATGAGCAGTTCTTC. Translation: CAWRLAGGHEQFF. The chain links TRBV30 to TRBJ2-1; 12 bases align to TRBD2. The ends lost 3 bases at V and 8 bases at J; junction bases unmatched: 2. Germline V gene sequence: CDR1 GTSNPN, CDR2 SVGIG (reference sequence). The CDR3 runs to 13 residues.

V gene TRBV7-9 combines with J gene TRBJ1-2; no definite D call. This CDR3 has 12 amino acids. Between the trimmed V and J ends, which lost 1 base and 3 bases, there was a span of 3 bases. CDR1 and CDR2 (germline): SEHNR, FQNEAQ (reference sequence). CDR3 in amino acids: CASSLVDYGYTF. In DNA form, the CDR3 reads TGTGCCAGCAGCTTAGTCGACTATGGCTACACCTTC.

In its sample, this clone was seen once. The DNA of the CDR3 is TGTGCCAGCAGCCATAGCGGGAAGGGGGATACGCAGTATTTT. As protein: CASSHSGKGDTQYF. The chain is built from TRBV3-1 (or the pseudogene TRBV3-2) and TRBJ2-3, with 8 bases identical to TRBD2. The V and J ends lost 3 bases and 6 bases, in that order; junction bases with no gene match: 5. Germline V gene data show CDR1 as LGHDT and CDR2 as YNNKEL (reference sequence). The CDR3 runs to 14 residues.

This chain joins TRBV6-5 and TRBJ2-5; TRBD1 agrees at 7 bases. J was trimmed by 0 bases and V by 6 bases; bases with no gene match: 4. Germline V CDR1 and CDR2: MNHEY, SVGAGI. This CDR3 is 14 amino acids long. CDR3: CASSVTGYQETQYF. In DNA, the CDR3 is TGTGCCAGCAGCGTGACAGGGTACCAAGAGACCCAGTACTTC.

The chain joins TRBV5-4 to TRBJ2-1; maybe TRBD2 (6 bases). From germline, CDR1 is SGHNT and CDR2 YYREEE (reference sequence). This CDR3 is 15 amino acids long. Deletions cut 4 bases from V and 4 bases from J, with 15 bases between. CDR3 in DNA: TGTGCCAGCAGCACCCCGGGACTGGAATACAATGAGCAGTTCTTC. Translated: CASSTPGLEYNEQFF.

The rearrangement uses TRBV11-2 and TRBJ2-2, with 11 bases fitting TRBD1. The length of the CDR3 is 16 residues. Germline V gene sequence: CDR1 SGHAT, CDR2 FQNNGV. Trimming removed 6 bases from V and 5 bases from J; junction bases left unmatched: 8. In DNA, the CDR3 is TGTGCCAGCAGTCCCCGGACAGGGGGCGTGACCGGGGAGCTGTTTTTT. This codes for CASSPRTGGVTGELFF.

This clone has a handful of counts. This chain joins TRBV5-4 and TRBJ2-7, with TRBD2 identical over 8 bases. The germline CDR1 and CDR2 sequences are SGHNT and YYREEE (reference sequence). The trim removed 3 bases at V and 3 bases at J, leaving 14 bases unmatched. The CDR3 consists of 17 residues. CDR3 nucleotide sequence: TGTGCCAGCAGCTCCACTAAGCGGGGGACTAACTTCTACGAGCAGTACTTC. It yields the protein CASSSTKRGTNFYEQYF.

V gene TRBV28 combines with J gene TRBJ1-4, with TRBD1 identical over 9 bases. The CDR3 is 15 residues long. Germline assignment: CDR1 MDHEN and CDR2 SYDVKM. Trimming removed 6 bases from V and 3 bases from J; junction bases left unmatched: 5. CDR3 sequence (DNA): TGTGCCAGCAGCCTACGACAGGGGGCTAATGAAAAACTGTTTTTT. It encodes CASSLRQGANEKLFF.

V and J are TRBV5-1 and TRBJ2-5; 9 nucleotides align to TRBD2. CDR1 is SGHRS and CDR2 is YFSETQ in the germline V gene. Losses at the gene ends were 5 bases for V and 5 bases for J; bases not matched to a gene: 10. CDR3 length: 15 amino acids. CDR3 sequence: CASRLNSGRVETQYF. The CDR3 bases are TGCGCCAGCAGGCTCAATAGCGGGAGAGTTGAGACCCAGTACTTC.

The V call is TRBV20-1, the J call TRBJ2-5, with 9 nucleotides matching TRBD2. The germline CDR1 and CDR2 sequences are DFQATT and SNEGSKA (reference sequence). The ends lost 3 bases at V and 2 bases at J; junction bases unmatched: 7. The CDR3 consists of 15 residues. In DNA form, the CDR3 reads TGCAGTGCTAGTGTCGCGGGAGGGCGTCAAGAGACCCAGTACTTC. It encodes CSASVAGGRQETQYF.

The rearrangement links TRBV5-6 to TRBJ2-3; D perhaps matches TRBD1 (5 bases). Germline CDR1 reads SGHDT; CDR2 reads YYEEEE. This CDR3 has 13 residues. The germline V and J ends were trimmed by 1 base and 3 bases, with 6 bases remaining between them. DNA for the CDR3: TGTGCCAGCAGCTTGAAGGGGACAGATACGCAGTATTTT. Residues: CASSLKGTDTQYF.

This clone was seen only once. This chain links TRBV12-3 or TRBV12-4 with TRBJ1-2; 8 bases match TRBD1. V lost 5 bases and J lost 5; bases outside the gene matches: 1. This CDR3 comprises 12 residues. The CDR3 sequence is CASSRTGYGYTF. CDR3 nucleotides: TGTGCCAGCAGTCGGACAGGGTATGGCTACACCTTC.